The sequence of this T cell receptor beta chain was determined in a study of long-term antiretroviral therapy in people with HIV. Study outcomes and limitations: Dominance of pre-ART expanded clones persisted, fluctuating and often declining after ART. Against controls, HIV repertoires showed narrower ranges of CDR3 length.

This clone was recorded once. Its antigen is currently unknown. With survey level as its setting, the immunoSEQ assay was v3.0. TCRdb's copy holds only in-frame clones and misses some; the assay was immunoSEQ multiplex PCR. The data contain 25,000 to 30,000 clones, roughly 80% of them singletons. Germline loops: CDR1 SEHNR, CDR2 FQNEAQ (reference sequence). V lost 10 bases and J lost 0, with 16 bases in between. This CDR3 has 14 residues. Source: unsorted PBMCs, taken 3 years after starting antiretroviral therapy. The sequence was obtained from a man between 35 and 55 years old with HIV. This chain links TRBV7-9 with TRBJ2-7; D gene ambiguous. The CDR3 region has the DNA TGTGCCACCTCAGCATACGAATACTCCTACGAGCAGTACTTC. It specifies CATSAYEYSYEQYF.